This T cell receptor beta chain was recorded in a study of identical twins. This clonotype was seen only a few times. Its antigen remains unidentified. A universal primer site arose from template switching, and cDNA bore unique molecular identifiers. MiXCR, applied by TCRdb to the 5' RACE reads, yields one record per CDR3 protein. The table lists hundreds of thousands of distinct CDR3 sequences, 15% to 20% of them singletons, with 10% to 15% in the top ten. Germline V gene lookup returns CDR1 DFQATT and CDR2 SNEGSKA (reference sequence). CDR3 size: 15 residues. V dropped 6 bases and J dropped 0 bases, with 12 bases sitting between them. Study-wide results and caveats: Conclusions were drawn cross-sectionally by statistical analysis, without following the same donors.

These sequences were also reported in another study, on T cells expressing NK-cell markers. In that study: A range of about 1.0-7.5% of CD8+ T cells consisted of dominant NKG2C+ clonotypes in roughly 6 donors. Clarity on HCMV specificity was lacking for the expanded NKG2C+ T cell clones.

Sample: PBMCs. This rearrangement joins TRBV20-1 to TRBJ2-6; D may be TRBD2 (6 bases). This receptor was obtained from a woman between 18 and 30 years old in good health. The CDR3 region is CSAWRRASGANVLTF. The DNA of the CDR3 is TGCAGTGCCTGGCGGAGGGCCTCTGGGGCCAACGTCCTGACTTTC.